This TCR beta chain derives from a study of blood T cell repertoires in COVID-19. Turning to the study itself: Acute and convalescent COVID-19 specimens originated in the United States, Italy and Spain. PBMCs, B-cell-depleted T cells, or T cells were the source of the cDNA or gDNA that made up the material.

In the source study's methods: Amplification of reference gene primers was used by the study to estimate nucleated cell counts. Generated by immunoSEQ multiplex PCR, the TCRdb table keeps only in-frame clones and is missing some. Clonal size and the V and J genes are those of that table, whereas D and trimming came from the DNA. The sample shows approximately 200,000 clones, roughly 84% of them seen only once. The germline gives CDR1 LNHDA, CDR2 SQIVND (reference sequence). This CDR3 has 17 residues. V was shortened by 2 bases and J by 3 bases, with 17 bases between the two germline ends. This clone was detected once.

This receptor was taken from a woman between 55 and 75 years old with acute or convalescent COVID-19. The chain employs TRBV19 and TRBJ2-1; TRBD2 is a possible D gene (6 bases). Source material: peripheral blood. The CDR3 DNA follows: TGTGCCAGTAGTATATCCCGGACCAGACTAGTCTACAATGAGCAGTTCTTC. Protein product: CASSISRTRLVYNEQFF.